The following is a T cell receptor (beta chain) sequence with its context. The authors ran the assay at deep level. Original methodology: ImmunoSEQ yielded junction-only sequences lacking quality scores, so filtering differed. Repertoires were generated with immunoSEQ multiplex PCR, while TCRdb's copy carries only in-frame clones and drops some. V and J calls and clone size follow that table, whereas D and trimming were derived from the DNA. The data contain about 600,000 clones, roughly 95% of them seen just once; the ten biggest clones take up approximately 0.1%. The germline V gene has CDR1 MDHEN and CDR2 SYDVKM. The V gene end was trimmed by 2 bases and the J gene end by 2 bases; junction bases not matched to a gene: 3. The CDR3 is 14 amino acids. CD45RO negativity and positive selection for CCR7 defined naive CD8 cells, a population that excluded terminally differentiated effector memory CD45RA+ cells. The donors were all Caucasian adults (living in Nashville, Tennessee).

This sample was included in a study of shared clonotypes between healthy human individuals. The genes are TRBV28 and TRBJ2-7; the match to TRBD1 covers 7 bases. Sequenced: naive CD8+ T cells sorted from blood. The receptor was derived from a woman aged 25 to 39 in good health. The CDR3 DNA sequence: TGTGCCAGCAGTTTAAATCAGGGGGCCTACGAGCAGTACTTC. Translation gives CASSLNQGAYEQYF.